The entry that follows covers one TCR beta chain sequence. Its antigen target is currently unknown. No base qualities exist here, and no much larger clone lies one base off it. The data stem from a study of blood T cells in healthy people across ages (dated by TCRdb to 2013 to 2016). A note on the overall study: In model experiments, roughly one uniquely barcoded TCR beta cDNA molecule per two T cells was captured by template switching. Donors of different ages were randomly distributed across sequencing lanes to avoid experimental bias. Donors were grouped into four age groups: young (average about 15 years), middle-aged (around 39), aged (about 60) and long-lived (around 80). To track age-related changes in TCR beta repertoire diversity, the study relied on deep sequencing normalized with unique cDNA molecular identifiers. The study analyzed two additional independent replicas of 1 million unique cDNA reads from the same blood draw for two donors, one aged 18 to 30 and one aged 80 or older.

On the study overall, not on this receptor specifically: Estimates of total diversity from one million sequenced T cells were regarded as lower bounds and underestimates. Because the CMV infection status of the donors was unknown, age-related changes in expanded clonotypes may potentially have been confounded. Observed TCR beta diversity correlated strongly with the percentage of naive T cells measured by flow cytometry. As age increased, observed TCR beta diversity per million T cells dropped in a roughly linear way, and a significant reduction was already evident by age 40. Compared with the aged group, more naive CD4+ T cells, fewer expanded clones and increased TCR diversity were shown by the long-lived group, suggesting age selection. Since profiling was done on bulk unsorted PBMCs, naive and antigen-experienced compartments could not be conclusively compared.

Library preparation used 5' RACE. The sequencer listed for this sample is Illumina HiSeq 2500. A second PCR of about 6 to 11 cycles was run with a J-beta primer mix and a sample-barcoded 5' primer. A unique molecular identifier was introduced onto each TCR beta cDNA molecule by a template-switch 5' adaptor carrying 12 random nucleotides. At least 3 million CDR3-containing paired-end reads were obtained from each sample. All of the RNA was converted into first-strand cDNA using the Mint cDNA synthesis kit, with a TRBC-specific oligonucleotide serving as the primer. After uracil-DNA glycosylase treatment, a first 18-cycle PCR used universal primers M1SS and BC2_uni_R on all cDNA. The authors' pipeline ran thus. Each sample was normalized by randomly selecting 1 million high-quality reads, each carrying a distinct molecular identifier. Instead of being binned into consensus sequences, reads that shared molecular identifiers were thrown out. MiTCR, run with a Q25 quality threshold and the strictest error-elimination algorithm, handled CDR3 identification, clonotype clustering and error correction. A nonparametric unseen species model using Euler transformation provided a lower-bound estimate of total TCR beta diversity. Starting from the raw public reads, TCRdb applied fastp trimming at Q25, assembled clones with MiXCR and retained in-frame beta chains. Duplicate CDR3 protein sequences are folded into a single record with the most common DNA and genes. TCRdb, not the authors, supplied the V and J calls. Recorded for this sample are 700,000 to 900,000 distinct CDR3 sequences; 53% of them occurred a single time. The top ten clonotypes cover about 42% of the sample.

Systemically healthy Caucasian individuals from Russia, around 38 in total and aged roughly 6 to 95 years, were included as donors. Each donor gave 8.5 to 10 milliliters of peripheral blood, collected into EDTA-treated Vacutainer tubes. Ficoll-Paque density-gradient centrifugation was used to isolate PBMCs, with at least 6.5 million per sample. Trizol reagent was used to extract total RNA from PBMCs, with at least 6 micrograms per sample. Naive CD45RAhigh/CD27high T cell percentages were measured by flow cytometry on a PBMC aliquot from every donor. The CDR3 runs 17 amino acids, cysteine and phenylalanine included. Of the read, only the CDR3 DNA is kept; its 51 bases are in frame from base 1. V and J are trimmed by 5 bases and 5 bases, and the gene matches miss 16 bases of the junction. Taken from the germline V gene (reference sequence), the CDR1 and CDR2 loops are SEHNR and FQNEAQ.

The specimen was blood. The TCR comes from an elderly man in good health. The chain was built from TRBV7-9 and TRBJ2-5, with 8 bases aligning to TRBD1. The nucleotides are TGTGCCAGCAGCCTCAGCACACCCGGGACAGGAAAGGAGACCCAGTACTTC. It codes for CASSLSTPGTGKETQYF.